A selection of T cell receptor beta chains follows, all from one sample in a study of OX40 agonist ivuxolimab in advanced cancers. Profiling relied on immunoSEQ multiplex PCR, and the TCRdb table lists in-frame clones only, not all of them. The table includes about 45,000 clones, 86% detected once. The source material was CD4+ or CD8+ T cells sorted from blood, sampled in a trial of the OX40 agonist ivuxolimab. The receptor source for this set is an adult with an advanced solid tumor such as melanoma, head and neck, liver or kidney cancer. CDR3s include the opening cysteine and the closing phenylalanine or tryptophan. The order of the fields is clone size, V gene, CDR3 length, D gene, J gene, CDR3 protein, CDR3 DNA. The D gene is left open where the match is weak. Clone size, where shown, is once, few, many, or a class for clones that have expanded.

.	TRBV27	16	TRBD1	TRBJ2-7	CASSLSGGQGGYEQYF	TGTGCCAGCAGTTTATCGGGTGGACAGGGAGGCTACGAGCAGTACTTC
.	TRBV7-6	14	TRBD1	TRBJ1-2	CASSTLGTGVGYTF	TGTGCCAGCAGCACACTTGGGACAGGGGTTGGCTACACCTTC
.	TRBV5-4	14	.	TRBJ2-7	CASSLDRPLYEQYF	TGTGCCAGCAGCTTGGACAGGCCCCTATACGAGCAGTACTTC
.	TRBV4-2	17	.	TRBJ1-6	CASSPQGLSSYNSPLHF	TGTGCCAGCAGCCCACAGGGTCTCAGCTCCTATAATTCACCCCTCCACTTT
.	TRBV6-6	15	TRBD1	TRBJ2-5	CASSRTGDLQETQYF	TGTGCCAGCTCCAGGACAGGGGACCTCCAAGAGACCCAGTACTTC
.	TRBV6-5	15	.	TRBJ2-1	CASRPGQSSYNEQFF	TGTGCCAGCAGACCCGGACAGAGCTCCTACAATGAGCAGTTCTTC
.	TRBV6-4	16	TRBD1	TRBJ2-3	CASSFRGFTSTDTQYF	TGTGCCAGCAGTTTCAGGGGGTTTACGAGCACAGATACGCAGTATTTT
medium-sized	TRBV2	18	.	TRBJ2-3	CASTRGTLTGSRTDTQYF	TGTGCCAGCACGCGAGGGACACTAACGGGATCTCGGACAGATACGCAGTATTTT
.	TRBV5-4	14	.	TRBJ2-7	CASSWADESYEQYF	TGTGCCAGCAGTTGGGCCGACGAGTCCTACGAGCAGTACTTC
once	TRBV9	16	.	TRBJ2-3	CASSPMGGPPTDTQYF	TGTGCCAGCAGCCCGATGGGGGGGCCACCCACAGATACGCAGTATTTT
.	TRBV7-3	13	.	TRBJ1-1	CASSLWLNTEAFF	TGTGCCAGCAGCTTATGGTTGAACACTGAAGCTTTCTTT
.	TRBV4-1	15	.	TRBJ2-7	CASSQGSDRQYEQYF	TGCGCCAGCAGCCAAGGGTCGGACAGACAATACGAGCAGTACTTC
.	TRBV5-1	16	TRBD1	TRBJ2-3	CASSSRQGESTDTQYF	TGCGCCAGCAGCTCGCGACAGGGAGAAAGCACAGATACGCAGTATTTT
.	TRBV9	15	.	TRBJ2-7	CASSVGWGGSYEQYF	TGTGCCAGCAGCGTGGGGTGGGGCGGCTCCTACGAGCAGTACTTC
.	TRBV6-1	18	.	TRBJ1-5	CASSDHSGLLLEAQPQHF	TGTGCCAGCAGTGATCACTCGGGACTGCTGTTAGAGGCGCAGCCCCAGCATTTT
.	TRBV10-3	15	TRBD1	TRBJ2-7	CAISEDRGFSYEQYF	TGTGCCATCAGTGAGGACAGGGGCTTCTCCTACGAGCAGTACTTC
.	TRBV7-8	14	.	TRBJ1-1	CASSQQAGNTEAFF	TGTGCCAGCAGCCAACAGGCGGGAAACACTGAAGCTTTCTTT
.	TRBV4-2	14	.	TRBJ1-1	CASSQDFGDTEAFF	TGTGCCAGCAGCCAAGATTTCGGGGACACTGAAGCTTTCTTT
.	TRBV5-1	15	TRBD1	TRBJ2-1	CASSPGQSSYNEQFF	TGCGCCAGCAGCCCGGGACAGAGCTCCTACAATGAGCAGTTCTTC
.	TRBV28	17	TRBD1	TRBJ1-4	CASSPVPGDRYNEKLFF	TGTGCCAGCAGCCCGGTACCCGGGGACAGGTATAATGAAAAACTGTTTTTT
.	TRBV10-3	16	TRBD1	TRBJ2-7	CAISEGPGGAGNEQYF	TGTGCCATCAGTGAGGGCCCAGGGGGCGCCGGTAACGAGCAGTACTTC
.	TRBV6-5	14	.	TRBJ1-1	CASSYAHLNTEAFF	TGTGCCAGCAGTTATGCGCACCTGAACACTGAAGCTTTCTTT
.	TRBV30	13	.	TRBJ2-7	CAWISAISYEQYF	TGTGCCTGGATTAGCGCCATTTCCTACGAGCAGTACTTC
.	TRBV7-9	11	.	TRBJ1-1	CASSPDFAAFF	TGTGCCAGCAGCCCGGACTTCGCCGCTTTCTTT
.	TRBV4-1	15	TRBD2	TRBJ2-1	CASSRTGGPGDEQFF	TGCGCCAGCAGCCGTACGGGAGGGCCCGGGGATGAGCAGTTCTTC